Below are 16 T cell receptor beta chains sequenced from a single sample in a study of technical replicates of blood from a handful of donors. Repertoires were generated with immunoSEQ multiplex PCR, while TCRdb's copy carries only in-frame clones and drops some. Of under 85,000 clones listed, almost 98% are singletons. Material: T cells isolated from PBMCs. The receptors were sampled from a human donor in good health.

The rearrangement joins TRBV15 to TRBJ1-1; D is unclear. V lost 5 bases to trimming and J lost 8 bases, with 12 bases between them. The germline V gene has CDR1 LNHNV and CDR2 YYDKDF (reference sequence). This CDR3 is built from 12 residues. The chain's CDR3 is CATSRGTQEAFF. The CDR3 coding sequence is TGTGCCACCAGCCGGGGTACCCAAGAAGCTTTCTTT.

J is TRBJ1-3 and V is TRBV4-2; 8 nucleotides match TRBD1. Germline-derived CDR1 and CDR2 are LGHNA and YNFKEQ. V lost 0 bases, J lost 4 bases, and 5 bases stayed unmatched. The CDR3 is 16 residues long. The CDR3 here is CASSQDGQGGGNTIYF. CDR3 sequence (DNA): TGTGCCAGCAGCCAAGATGGACAGGGTGGAGGAAACACCATATATTTT.

The gene calls are TRBV6-5 and TRBJ2-7; TRBD2 is a possible D gene (5 bases). Germline values: CDR1 MNHEY, CDR2 SVGAGI. With 6 bases removed from V and 2 bases from J, the gap between germline ends came to 11 bases. This CDR3 contains 13 residues. This CDR3 reads CASRGGLPYEQYF. Written as DNA, the CDR3 is TGTGCCAGCAGGGGTGGACTTCCCTACGAGCAGTACTTC.

The rearrangement joins TRBV6-6 to TRBJ1-4; D is perhaps TRBD1 (5 bases). Germline values: CDR1 MNHNY, CDR2 SVGAGI (reference sequence). V lost 5 bases and J lost 5, with 12 bases in between. This CDR3 region has 14 residues. CDR3 in amino acids: CASSLTVLNEKLFF. Written as DNA, the CDR3 is TGTGCCAGCAGTCTGACAGTACTAAATGAAAAACTGTTTTTT.

This chain links TRBV5-1 with TRBJ1-6; perhaps TRBD1 as D (6 bases). Trimming pared 3 bases from V and 0 bases from J, leaving 10 bases between. Per germline, CDR1 SGHRS and CDR2 YFSETQ. CDR3 size: 16 residues. CDR3 bases: TGCGCCAGCAGCTACGGACAGAACTCCTATAATTCACCCCTCCACTTT. It translates to CASSYGQNSYNSPLHF.

The chain uses TRBV28 and TRBJ2-1; possible D gene TRBD1, 6 bases. The CDR3 runs 16 residues. Germline CDR1 is MDHEN and CDR2 is SYDVKM. Trimming stripped 7 bases from V and 0 bases from J, with 16 bases between. The DNA for the CDR3 is TGTGCCAGCACCATAGTAGGGGGTAGCTCCTACAATGAGCAGTTCTTC. It specifies CASTIVGGSSYNEQFF.

This clone appeared once. The chain couples TRBV5-1 to TRBJ2-1, with 7 bases fitting TRBD1. The CDR3 has 14 residues. Losses at the gene ends were 10 bases for V and 8 bases for J; bases not matched to a gene: 15. CDR1 is SGHRS and CDR2 is YFSETQ in the germline V gene. This CDR3 is CAGASGGFTDEQFF. For the CDR3, the DNA is TGCGCCGGTGCCTCAGGGGGATTTACCGATGAGCAGTTCTTC.

The J gene is TRBJ2-7, the V gene TRBV6-5; 12 bases line up with TRBD2. The ends lost 7 bases at V and 5 bases at J; junction bases unmatched: 9. Per germline, CDR1 MNHEY and CDR2 SVGAGI. CDR3 length equals 15 residues. The CDR3 region is CASTSSGGASDEQYF. The CDR3, as DNA: TGTGCCAGCACTTCTAGCGGGGGGGCTTCAGACGAGCAGTACTTC.

J is TRBJ2-1 and V is TRBV29-1; D uncertain. This CDR3 spans 13 amino acids. V was pared by 5 bases and J by 4 bases, with 12 bases between. Germline CDR1 is SQVTM and CDR2 is ANQGSEA. The CDR3 region is CSVYTMSYNEQFF. The CDR3, as DNA: TGCAGCGTTTATACGATGAGTTACAATGAGCAGTTCTTC.

CDR3 DNA sequence: TGTGCCACCAGCAGAGATCTAGGCGGCGGGGAGCTGTTTTTT. Translation gives CATSRDLGGGELFF. The chain carries TRBV15 and TRBJ2-2; D gene unclear. CDR3 length equals 14 residues. Trimming removed 0 bases from V and 7 bases from J, with 9 bases in between. The germline CDR1 and CDR2 sequences are LNHNV and YYDKDF (reference sequence).

The chain recombines TRBV6-6 with TRBJ1-1; TRBD1 might be the D (6 bases). Germline V gene lookup returns CDR1 MNHNY and CDR2 SVGAGI (reference sequence). With 6 bases removed from V and 0 bases from J, the gap between germline ends came to 14 bases. The CDR3 spans 15 residues. CDR3 sequence: CASSRKRGLNTEAFF. The CDR3 coding sequence is TGTGCCAGCAGCAGAAAAAGGGGGTTGAACACTGAAGCTTTCTTT.

The genes are TRBV10-3 and TRBJ1-5, with 7 bases identical to TRBD1. There are 16 residues in the CDR3. Trimming took 0 bases from V and 1 from J; bases not matched to a gene: 3. Germline-derived CDR1 and CDR2 are ENHRY and SYGVKD. Here the CDR3 reads CAISESPGQSNQPQHF. The CDR3 DNA sequence: TGTGCCATCAGTGAGTCCCCGGGACAGAGCAATCAGCCCCAGCATTTT.

This chain uses TRBV28 with TRBJ1-5; D is ambiguous. V lost 3 bases and J lost 8, with 14 bases in between. In germline, CDR1 is MDHEN, CDR2 SYDVKM. CDR3 length: 14 residues. CDR3: CASSLGNTREPQHF. CDR3 DNA sequence: TGTGCCAGCAGTTTGGGTAACACTCGGGAGCCCCAGCATTTT.

This clone was counted only a few times. The V gene is TRBV4-1, the J gene TRBJ2-7; D unclear. Germline V gives CDR1 MGHRA, CDR2 YSYEKL. The CDR3 is made up of 17 amino acids. V lost 4 bases, J lost 1 base, and 20 bases lay in between. The CDR3 region is CASSRPLRGGSSYEQYF. CDR3 sequence (DNA): TGCGCCAGCAGCCGCCCGCTCCGAGGCGGATCATCCTACGAGCAGTACTTC.

The rearrangement joins TRBV28 to TRBJ1-1; D is undetermined. V gave up 2 bases and J gave up 3 bases, with 7 bases separating them. The CDR3 is 13 amino acids. Germline CDR1 reads MDHEN; CDR2 reads SYDVKM. The CDR3 region has the DNA TGTGCCAGCAGTTTAGTGGTAGACACTGAAGCTTTCTTT. It encodes CASSLVVDTEAFF. Full variable domain (outside the CDR3, taken from reference TRBV28 and TRBJ1-1): DVKVTQSSRYLVKRTGEKVFLECVQDMDHENMFWYRQDPGLGLRLIYFSYDVKMKEKGDIPEGYSVSREKKERFSLILESASTNQTSMYLCASSLVVDTEAFFGQGTRLTVV.

This clone has only one observation. The V and J genes are TRBV18 and TRBJ1-2; 9 bases agree with TRBD1. The CDR3 is 17 amino acids. Germline CDR1 and CDR2: KGHSH and LQKENI. The V and J ends lost 2 bases and 2 bases, in that order; junction bases with no gene match: 9. Here the CDR3 reads CASSPTGTGPENYGYTF. The DNA of the CDR3 is TGTGCCAGCTCACCAACCGGGACAGGGCCCGAAAACTATGGCTACACCTTC.